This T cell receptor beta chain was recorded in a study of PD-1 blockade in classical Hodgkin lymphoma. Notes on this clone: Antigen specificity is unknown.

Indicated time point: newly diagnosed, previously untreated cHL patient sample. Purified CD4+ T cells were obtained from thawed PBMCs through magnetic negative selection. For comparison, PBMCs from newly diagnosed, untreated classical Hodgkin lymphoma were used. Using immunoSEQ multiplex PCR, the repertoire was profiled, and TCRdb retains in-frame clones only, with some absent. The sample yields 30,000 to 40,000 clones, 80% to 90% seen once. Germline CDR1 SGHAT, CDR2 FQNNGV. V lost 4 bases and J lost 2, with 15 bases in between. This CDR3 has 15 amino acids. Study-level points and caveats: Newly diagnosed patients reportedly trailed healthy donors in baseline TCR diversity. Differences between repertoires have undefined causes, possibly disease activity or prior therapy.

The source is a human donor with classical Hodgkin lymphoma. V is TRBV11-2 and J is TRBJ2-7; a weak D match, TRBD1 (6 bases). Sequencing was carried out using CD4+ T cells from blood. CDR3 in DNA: TGTGCCAGCAGCTCATACAGGGAAATCGCCTACGAGCAGTACTTC. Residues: CASSSYREIAYEQYF.